This TCR beta chain was sequenced in a study of shared clonotypes between healthy human individuals. Sequenced by immunoSEQ multiplex PCR; TCRdb stores in-frame clones only, minus some. Of around 2,000,000 clones in the sample, 85% to 95% were seen once. As for this clone: What it binds is not known. Other DNA variants within this sample encode the same CDR3.

Trimming cost V 3 bases and J 2 bases, with 10 bases left between them. Germline assignment: CDR1 KGHSH and CDR2 LQKENI. CDR3 length: 15 amino acids. Notes on the study in general: Sequencing depth was a factor that was expected to affect clonotype sharing among donors. Naive CD4 clonotype sharing across a few donors was approximately 5%.

Source material: naive CD4+ T cells sorted from blood. Specified subset: CD45RA+ positively selected. This rearrangement joins TRBV18 to TRBJ1-4; D possibly corresponds to TRBD1 (6 bases). The receptor comes from a man aged 18 to 29 in good health. CDR3 coding DNA: TGTGCCAGCTCACCGAGACAGGAGACTAATGAAAAACTGTTTTTT. This sequence encodes CASSPRQETNEKLFF.